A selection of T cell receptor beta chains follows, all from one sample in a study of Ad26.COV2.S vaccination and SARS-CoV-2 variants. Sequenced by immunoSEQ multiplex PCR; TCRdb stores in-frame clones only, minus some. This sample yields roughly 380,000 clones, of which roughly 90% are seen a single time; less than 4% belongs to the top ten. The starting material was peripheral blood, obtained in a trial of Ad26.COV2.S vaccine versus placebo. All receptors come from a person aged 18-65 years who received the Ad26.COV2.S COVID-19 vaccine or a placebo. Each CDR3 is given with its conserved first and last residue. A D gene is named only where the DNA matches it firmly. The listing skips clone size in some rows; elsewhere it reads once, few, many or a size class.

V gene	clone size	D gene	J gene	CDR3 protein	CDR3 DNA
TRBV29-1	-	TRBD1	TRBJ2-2	CSATGGTGELFF	TGCAGCGCGACAGGGGGGACCGGGGAGCTGTTTTTT
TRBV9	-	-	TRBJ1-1	CASSNPGAEAFF	TGTGCCAGCAGCAATCCAGGGGCTGAAGCTTTCTTT
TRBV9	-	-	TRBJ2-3	CATSGPSTDTQYF	TGTGCCACTTCGGGCCCGAGCACAGATACGCAGTATTTT
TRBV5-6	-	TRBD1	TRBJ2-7	CASSLGPGGSLGYEQYF	TGTGCCAGCAGCTTGGGTCCAGGGGGCAGTTTAGGCTACGAGCAGTACTTC
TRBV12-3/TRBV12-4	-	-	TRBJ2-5	CASSRTLRTQYF	TGTGCCAGCAGCAGGACCCTGAGGACCCAGTACTTC
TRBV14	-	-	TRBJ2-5	CASSHPRQGPQETQYF	TGTGCCAGCAGCCATCCTCGGCAGGGTCCCCAAGAGACCCAGTACTTC
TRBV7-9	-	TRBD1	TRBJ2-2	CASGDRGTGELFF	TGTGCCAGCGGGGACAGGGGAACCGGGGAGCTGTTTTTT
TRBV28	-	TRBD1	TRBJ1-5	CASSPADRAHQPQHF	TGTGCCAGCAGCCCTGCGGACAGGGCCCATCAGCCCCAGCATTTT
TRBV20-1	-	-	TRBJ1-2	CSDGRDYGYTF	TGCAGTGATGGGAGGGACTATGGCTACACCTTC
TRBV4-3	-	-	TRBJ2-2	CASSHGQRSTGELFF	TGCGCCAGCAGCCATGGACAGAGAAGCACCGGGGAGCTGTTTTTT
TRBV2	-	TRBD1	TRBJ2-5	CASSDGTGGDETQYF	TGTGCCAGCAGTGACGGGACAGGGGGCGATGAGACCCAGTACTTC
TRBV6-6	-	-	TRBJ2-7	CASSSHIAYLTYEQYF	TGTGCCAGCAGTTCACATATAGCGTATCTTACCTACGAGCAGTACTTC
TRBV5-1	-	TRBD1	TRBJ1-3	CASSQTGGPGNTIYF	TGCGCCAGCAGCCAGACAGGGGGACCTGGAAACACCATATATTTT
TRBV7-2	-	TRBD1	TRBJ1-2	CASSLDRQGIRGYTF	TGTGCCAGCAGCTTAGATCGACAGGGGATCCGGGGCTACACCTTC
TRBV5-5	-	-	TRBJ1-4	CASSLDRVEKLFF	TGTGCCAGCAGCTTGGACAGGGTTGAAAAACTGTTTTTT
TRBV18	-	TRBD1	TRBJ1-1	CASSPLGQSGTEAFF	TGTGCCAGCTCACCCTTGGGACAGTCGGGCACTGAAGCTTTCTTT
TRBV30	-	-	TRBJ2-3	CAWSVLREDTQYF	TGTGCCTGGAGTGTACTGAGGGAGGATACGCAGTATTTT
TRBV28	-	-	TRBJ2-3	CASSLKGTDTQYF	TGTGCCAGCAGTCTCAAGGGCACAGATACGCAGTATTTT
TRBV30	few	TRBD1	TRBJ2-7	CAWVLTGQTYEQYF	TGTGCCTGGGTCCTAACGGGACAGACATACGAGCAGTACTTC
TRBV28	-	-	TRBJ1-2	CASSFGYGYTF	TGTGCCAGCAGTTTCGGCTATGGCTACACCTTC
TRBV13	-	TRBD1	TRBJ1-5	CASSLGQGDQPQHF	TGTGCCAGCAGCCTCGGACAGGGGGATCAGCCCCAGCATTTT
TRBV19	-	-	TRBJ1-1	CASSIAANLGAEAFF	TGTGCCAGTAGTATAGCGGCAAACCTCGGGGCTGAAGCTTTCTTT
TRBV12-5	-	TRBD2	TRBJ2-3	CASGSGGTSGIDTQYF	TGTGCTAGTGGGTCTGGCGGGACTAGCGGGATAGATACGCAGTATTTT
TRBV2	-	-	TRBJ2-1	CASSEPAGSSYNEQFF	TGTGCCAGCAGTGAGCCGGCGGGGAGCTCCTACAATGAGCAGTTCTTC
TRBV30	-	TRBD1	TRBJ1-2	CAWKRPGQGARGGYTF	TGTGCCTGGAAACGGCCGGGACAGGGGGCGCGGGGTGGCTACACCTTC
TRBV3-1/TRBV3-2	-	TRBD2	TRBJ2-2	CASSRRGGLAFGELFF	TGTGCCAGCAGCAGAAGGGGGGGACTAGCGTTCGGGGAGCTGTTTTTT
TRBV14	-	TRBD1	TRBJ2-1	CASSVVDRASQFF	TGTGCCAGCAGCGTAGTGGACAGGGCGTCGCAGTTCTTC
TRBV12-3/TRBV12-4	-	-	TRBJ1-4	CASSPNIGKLFF	TGTGCCAGCAGTCCTAACATAGGAAAACTGTTTTTT
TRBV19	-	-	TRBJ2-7	CASSLRGTTYEQYF	TGTGCCAGTAGCCTCAGGGGTACAACCTACGAGCAGTACTTC
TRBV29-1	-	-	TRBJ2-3	CSGDPGRDTQYF	TGCAGCGGGGACCCAGGGAGAGATACGCAGTATTTT
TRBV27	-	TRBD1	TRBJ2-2	CASSLSWTGINTGELFF	TGTGCCAGCAGTTTATCCTGGACAGGGATAAACACCGGGGAGCTGTTTTTT
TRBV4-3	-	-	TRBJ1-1	CASSRTAFAEAFF	TGCGCCAGCAGCAGGACGGCATTCGCTGAAGCTTTCTTT
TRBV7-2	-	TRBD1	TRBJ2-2	CASSLIRGTGELFF	TGTGCCAGCAGCTTAATCAGGGGGACCGGGGAGCTGTTTTTT
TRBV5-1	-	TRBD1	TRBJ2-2	CASSRDRLGTGELFF	TGCGCCAGCAGCCGGGACAGATTAGGCACCGGGGAGCTGTTTTTT
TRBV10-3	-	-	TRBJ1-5	CAISESGRTPHQPQHF	TGTGCCATCAGTGAGTCGGGCAGGACCCCTCATCAGCCCCAGCATTTT
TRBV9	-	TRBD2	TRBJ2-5	CASSGTLAGGPETQYF	TGTGCCAGCAGCGGTACCCTAGCGGGGGGGCCAGAGACCCAGTACTTC
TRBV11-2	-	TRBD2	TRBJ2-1	CASSLGRGGTTEQFF	TGTGCCAGCAGCTTAGGGCGGGGGGGGACGACTGAGCAGTTCTTC
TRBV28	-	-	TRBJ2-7	CASSLGSYEQYF	TGTGCCAGCAGTTTGGGTTCCTACGAGCAGTACTTC
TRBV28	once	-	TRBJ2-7	CASSFRGGDRRTTYEQYF	TGTGCCAGCAGTTTCCGGGGGGGGGACAGGCGTACCACCTACGAGCAGTACTTC
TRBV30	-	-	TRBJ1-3	CAWSPGGNSGNTIYF	TGTGCCTGGAGTCCCGGGGGAAACTCTGGAAACACCATATATTTT
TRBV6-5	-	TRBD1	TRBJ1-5	CASSYSIQGAGQPQHF	TGTGCCAGCAGTTACTCGATACAGGGGGCAGGTCAGCCCCAGCATTTT
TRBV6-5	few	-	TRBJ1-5	CASSQGSSNQPQHF	TGTGCCAGCAGCCAGGGCAGTAGCAATCAGCCCCAGCATTTT
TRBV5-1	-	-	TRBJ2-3	CASRGGLSTDTQYF	TGCGCCAGCAGGGGAGGACTTAGCACAGATACGCAGTATTTT
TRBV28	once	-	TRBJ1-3	CASSFLAPYSGNTIYF	TGTGCCAGCAGTTTTTTGGCCCCCTACTCTGGAAACACCATATATTTT
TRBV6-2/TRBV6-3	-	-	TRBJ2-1	CASSYTHEQFF	TGTGCCAGCAGTTACACACATGAGCAGTTCTTC
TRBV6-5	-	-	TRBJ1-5	CASSYSQVNQPQHF	TGTGCCAGCAGTTACTCACAGGTCAATCAGCCCCAGCATTTT
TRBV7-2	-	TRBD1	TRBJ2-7	CASSFLQGALSYEQYF	TGTGCCAGCAGCTTTTTACAGGGGGCTCTATCCTACGAGCAGTACTTC
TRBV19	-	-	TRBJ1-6	CASSIGRARSPLHF	TGTGCCAGTAGTATCGGCAGGGCCCGCTCACCCCTCCACTTT
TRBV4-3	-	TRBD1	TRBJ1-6	CASSHRPGTGGSPLHF	TGCGCCAGCAGCCATCGTCCCGGGACAGGGGGCTCACCCCTCCACTTT
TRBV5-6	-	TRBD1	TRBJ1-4	CASSFGLYRGDEKLFF	TGTGCCAGCAGCTTTGGATTGTACAGGGGGGATGAAAAACTGTTTTTT
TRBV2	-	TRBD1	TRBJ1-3	CASGRDRAGNTIYF	TGTGCCAGCGGTCGGGACAGGGCTGGAAACACCATATATTTT
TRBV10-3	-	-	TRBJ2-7	CAISEKGTEQYF	TGTGCCATCAGTGAGAAGGGTACGGAGCAGTACTTC
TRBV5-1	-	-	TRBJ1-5	CASSPGGSGMVGNQPQHF	TGCGCCAGCAGCCCGGGAGGGTCAGGGATGGTGGGCAATCAGCCCCAGCATTTT
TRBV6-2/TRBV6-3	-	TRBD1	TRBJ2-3	CASSSDRGKVTADTQYF	TGTGCCAGCAGTTCCGACAGGGGAAAGGTTACGGCAGATACGCAGTATTTT
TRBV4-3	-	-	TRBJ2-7	CASSQGLDYEQYF	TGCGCCAGCAGCCAAGGACTTGACTACGAGCAGTACTTC
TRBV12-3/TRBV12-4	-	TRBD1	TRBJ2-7	CASSQDRDEQYF	TGTGCCAGCAGTCAGGACAGGGACGAGCAGTACTTC
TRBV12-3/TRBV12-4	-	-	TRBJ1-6	CASSPQTPRALHF	TGTGCCAGCAGCCCCCAAACCCCCCGGGCCCTCCACTTT